Below, 17 T cell receptor beta chains from the same sample are listed, as sequenced in a study of blood T cells in healthy people across ages. A second PCR of 7 to 11 cycles used a sample-barcoded 5' primer and a J-beta primer mix. TCRdb processed the 5' RACE reads anew with MiXCR; each CDR3 protein has one entry. The table lists some 1.6 million distinct CDR3 sequences, about 35% of them singletons. Source material: blood. The receptors come from a woman aged 25 to 39 in good health.

Notes on this clonotype: An end of the junction does not agree with germline; a read error may underlie this. The chain has TRBV6-5 and TRBJ1-1; a possible D gene is TRBD1 (5 bases). CDR1 is MNHEY, CDR2 SVGAGI, per germline. This CDR3 contains 16 residues. CDR3: CASSYRRRGMNTGAFF. The DNA for the CDR3 is TGTGCCAGCAGTTACAGGAGACGGGGGATGAACACTGGAGCTTTCTTT.

CDR3 loop: CASRLAGGYTQYF. The CDR3 DNA is TGTGCCAGCCGGCTAGCGGGAGGGTACACGCAGTATTTT. V usage is TRBV2 and J usage is TRBJ2-3, with TRBD2 matching over 12 bases. Germline loops: CDR1 SNHLY, CDR2 FYNNEI. The CDR3 is 13 amino acids. J lost 9 bases, V lost 8 bases, and 6 bases had no gene match.

The rearrangement uses TRBV4-1 and TRBJ2-7, with unresolved D. CDR3 length: 13 amino acids. Germline CDR1 MGHRA, CDR2 YSYEKL. V was trimmed by 3 bases and J by 1 base, leaving 7 bases between them. Written as DNA, the CDR3 is TGCGCCAGCAGCCATGTACAATCCTACGAGCAGTACTTC. This translates into CASSHVQSYEQYF.

The rearrangement links TRBV6-4 to TRBJ2-3, with 8 bases matching TRBD2. From germline, CDR1 is MRHNA and CDR2 SNTAGT. This CDR3 spans 13 amino acids. V lost 4 bases, J lost 6 bases, and 3 bases stayed unmatched. This chain's CDR3 is CASSAGREDTQYF. CDR3 DNA: TGTGCCAGCAGTGCCGGGAGGGAGGATACGCAGTATTTT.

This chain links TRBV27 with TRBJ1-2, with a weak D call TRBD1 (5 bases). Germline V gene sequence: CDR1 MNHEY, CDR2 SMNVEV (reference sequence). Trimming took off 2 bases at V and 4 bases at J, with 20 bases between the two ends. This CDR3 contains 17 residues. The CDR3 here is CASSLSRGAGSFYGYTF. The CDR3 nucleotides are TGTGCCAGCAGTTTAAGTCGTGGTGCAGGGTCCTTCTATGGCTACACCTTC.

On this clonotype: Since a much larger clone is just one base distant, this may be a read error. The chain joins TRBV29-1 to TRBJ2-5; D not certain. The germline V and J ends were trimmed by 6 bases and 4 bases, with 15 bases remaining between them. CDR3 length equals 13 residues. Germline V gene data show CDR1 as SQVTM and CDR2 as ANQGSEA. The CDR3 here is CSVHLIMAETQYF. DNA for the CDR3: TGCAGCGTCCATCTAATAATGGCAGAGACCCAGTACTTC.

The rearrangement joins TRBV4-1 to TRBJ1-4, with 7 bases that match TRBD1. The V gene's germline CDR1 is MGHRA and CDR2 YSYEKL. CDR3 length equals 16 residues. The V gene end was trimmed by 4 bases and the J gene end by 8 bases; junction bases not matched to a gene: 13. The CDR3 protein is CASSLEGGEDREKLFF. The CDR3 bases are TGCGCCAGCAGCCTCGAGGGGGGCGAGGACAGGGAAAAACTGTTTTTT.

This clonotype has a handful of counts. The chain uses TRBV20-1 and TRBJ2-1; 10 bases match TRBD2. Looked up from germline, CDR1 is DFQATT and CDR2 is SNEGSKA (reference sequence). The CDR3 has 14 amino acids. Germline trimming cut 4 bases from V and 7 bases from J; bases unmatched to any gene: 7. DNA of the CDR3: TGCAGTGCTACTAGCGGGAGTGGGGTGAATGAGCAGTTCTTC. This gives the protein CSATSGSGVNEQFF.

A remark on this clonotype: A single base separates this from a much larger clone, so it may be a read error. Since the CDR3 does not end with the conserved phenylalanine or tryptophan, this likely comes from a read error. The chain employs TRBV4-1 and TRBJ2-7, with 8 bases lining up with TRBD1. V lost 4 bases, J lost 1 base, and 6 bases stayed unmatched. The germline V gene has CDR1 MGHRA and CDR2 YSYEKL. The CDR3 has 15 amino acids. The CDR3 protein is CASSLSGQGSYEQYS. The CDR3 nucleotides are TGCGCCAGCAGCCTTTCAGGACAGGGATCCTACGAGCAGTACTCC.

This clonotype was recorded many times. The chain uses TRBV7-9 and TRBJ2-7; 10 bases fit TRBD2. The CDR3 covers 14 residues. J gave up 6 bases and V 1 base, and 3 bases lay outside the gene matches. Germline V gene lookup returns CDR1 SEHNR and CDR2 FQNEAQ (reference sequence). The CDR3 coding sequence is TGTGCCAGCAGCTTAGAACTAGCGGGACGCGAGCAGTACTTC. Its translation is CASSLELAGREQYF. The full variable domain, in which reference TRBV7-9 and TRBJ2-7 provide the parts outside the CDR3, is DTGVSQNPRHKITKRGQNVTFRCDPISEHNRLYWYRQTLGQGPEFLTYFQNEAQLEKSRLLSDRFSAERPKGSFSTLEIQRTEQGDSAMYLCASSLELAGREQYFGPGTRLTVT.

V is TRBV12-3 or TRBV12-4 and J is TRBJ2-7; a weak D match, TRBD1 (5 bases). V was clipped by 1 base and J by 0 bases, with 16 bases between them. The CDR3 runs 17 residues. DNA for the CDR3: TGTGCCAGCAGTTTAGAAGGGGTCAAACTGAGCTCCTACGAGCAGTACTTC. It specifies CASSLEGVKLSSYEQYF.

The chain uses TRBV18 and TRBJ1-1; tentative D call: TRBD1 (6 bases). Germline-derived CDR1 and CDR2 are KGHSH and LQKENI. V lost 5 bases and J lost 1, with 8 bases in between. The CDR3 is made up of 13 amino acids. The CDR3 spells CASSRGENTEAFF. In DNA, the CDR3 is TGTGCCAGCTCAAGGGGGGAGAACACTGAAGCTTTCTTT.

The chain recombines TRBV24-1 with TRBJ2-4, with D possibly called TRBD1 or TRBD2 (6 bases each). The length of the CDR3 is 13 residues. V lost 10 bases, J lost 3 bases, and 12 bases lay in between. Germline V lookup: CDR1 KGHDR, CDR2 SFDVKD. DNA for the CDR3: TGTGCCACTTCGGGGGCCGACAAAAACATTCAGTACTTC. It is translated as CATSGADKNIQYF.

The CDR3 reads CASSQERALWVETQYF. CDR3 coding DNA: TGTGCCAGCAGCCAAGAAAGGGCTCTCTGGGTAGAGACCCAGTACTTC. V is TRBV3-1 and J is TRBJ2-5; D not certain. This CDR3 contains 16 residues. Germline loops: CDR1 LGHDT, CDR2 YNNKEL (reference sequence). V gave up 0 bases and J gave up 4 bases, with 15 bases separating them.

In its sample, this clonotype was seen a few times. The CDR3 is CSARDPPLTGGEQYF. CDR3 nucleotide sequence: TGCAGTGCTAGAGATCCCCCATTGACAGGTGGAGAGCAGTACTTC. The chain has TRBV20-1 and TRBJ2-7, with a tentative D call TRBD1 (6 bases). V shed 0 bases and J shed 7 bases, with 19 bases lying between them. CDR1 DFQATT and CDR2 SNEGSKA come from the germline V gene (reference sequence). CDR3 length equals 15 residues.

In this sample, this clonotype turned up once. A read error is possible here, since a much larger clone lies one base away. The chain carries TRBV27 and TRBJ2-7; D gene ambiguous. The CDR3 loop spans 13 amino acids. CDR1 and CDR2 from the germline V gene are MNHEY and SMNVEV (reference sequence). In DNA form, the CDR3 reads TGTACCAGCAGTCCACGGGTTGCCTACGAGCAGTACTTC. Its translation: CTSSPRVAYEQYF.

This clonotype was observed a handful of times. The chain combines TRBV15 with TRBJ2-5; 7 bases agree with TRBD1. Germline values: CDR1 LNHNV, CDR2 YYDKDF (reference sequence). V trimming: 3 bases; J trimming: 4 bases; junction bases outside the gene matches: 5. The CDR3 length is 14 residues. CDR3 residues: CATSRARDRETQYF. CDR3 DNA: TGTGCCACCAGCAGGGCCCGGGACAGAGAGACCCAGTACTTC.